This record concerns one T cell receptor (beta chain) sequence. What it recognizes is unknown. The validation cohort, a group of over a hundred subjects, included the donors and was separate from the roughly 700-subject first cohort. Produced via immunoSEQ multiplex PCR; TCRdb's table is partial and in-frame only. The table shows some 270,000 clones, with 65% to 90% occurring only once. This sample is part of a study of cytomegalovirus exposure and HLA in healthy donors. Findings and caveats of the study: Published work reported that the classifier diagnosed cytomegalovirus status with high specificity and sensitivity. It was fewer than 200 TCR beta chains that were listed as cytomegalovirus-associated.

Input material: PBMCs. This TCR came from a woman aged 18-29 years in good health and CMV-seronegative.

CDR3: CASRGDRGMEKLFF. Here the CDR3 DNA reads TGCGCCAGCAGGGGGGACAGGGGCATGGAAAAACTGTTTTTT. The chain has TRBV5-1 and TRBJ1-4; 10 bases are shared with TRBD1. V dropped 5 bases and J dropped 8; count of bases not matched to a gene: 6. The CDR3 extends over 14 amino acids. Germline-derived CDR1 and CDR2 are SGHRS and YFSETQ.